The rows below give T cell receptor beta chains drawn from one sample of a study of cytomegalovirus exposure and HLA in healthy donors. Sequencing was performed with immunoSEQ multiplex PCR; in TCRdb, only in-frame clones are kept and a portion is missing. The sample lists approximately 120,000 clones, roughly 76% occurring once. Material for sequencing was PBMCs. Every receptor here comes from a woman aged 55-75 years in good health and CMV-seropositive. CDR3s include the opening cysteine and the closing phenylalanine or tryptophan. A D gene is named only where the DNA matches it firmly. Size is stated for part of the rows, as once, few or many counts, or as a class when the clone is expanded.

v_call	cdr3_length	clone_size	d_call	j_call	cdr3_aa	cdr3_nt
TRBV6-1	15	once	TRBD1	TRBJ2-5	CASSEATGGRETQYF	TGTGCCAGCAGTGAAGCGACAGGGGGCAGGGAGACCCAGTACTTC
TRBV7-9	15	.	TRBD1	TRBJ1-2	CASSLGQGSNYGYTF	TGTGCCAGCAGCCTTGGACAGGGATCAAACTATGGCTACACCTTC
TRBV11-2	16	.	TRBD1	TRBJ1-3	CASSRPPGQGRNTIYF	TGTGCCAGCAGCCGACCCCCGGGACAGGGGAGAAACACCATATATTTT
TRBV28	15	.	.	TRBJ2-3	CASSLDGGHTDTQYF	TGTGCCAGCAGTCTCGATGGCGGCCACACAGATACGCAGTATTTT
TRBV11-1	15	.	TRBD2	TRBJ2-3	CASSRGVPLTDTQYF	TGTGCCAGCAGCCGGGGGGTCCCCCTCACAGATACGCAGTATTTT
TRBV15	16	.	.	TRBJ2-3	CATSRDRGRGLDTQYF	TGTGCCACCAGCAGAGATAGGGGAAGGGGACTTGATACGCAGTATTTT
TRBV7-2	17	.	.	TRBJ2-3	CASSLGAGPLPTDTQYF	TGTGCCAGCAGCTTAGGTGCAGGGCCTCTACCCACAGATACGCAGTATTTT
TRBV6-1	15	few	TRBD1	TRBJ2-7	CASSDRAGGTYEQYF	TGTGCCAGCAGTGATCGGGCAGGGGGAACTTACGAGCAGTACTTC
TRBV25-1	13	.	TRBD1	TRBJ1-2	CASSKTGGYGYTF	TGTGCCAGCAGTAAAACAGGGGGCTATGGCTACACCTTC
TRBV7-9	15	.	TRBD1	TRBJ2-3	CASSPWTGSTDTQYF	TGTGCCAGCAGCCCCTGGACAGGGTCCACAGATACGCAGTATTTT
TRBV18	14	few	.	TRBJ1-1	CASSPSERNTEAFF	TGTGCCAGCTCACCGAGTGAGCGAAACACTGAAGCTTTCTTT
TRBV7-8	15	.	TRBD2	TRBJ2-7	CASSLQTSGSHEQYF	TGTGCCAGCAGCCTCCAAACTAGCGGGAGCCACGAGCAGTACTTC
TRBV28	16	.	TRBD1	TRBJ1-2	CASSPAGQGLDYGYTF	TGTGCCAGCAGTCCCGCCGGACAGGGGCTAGACTATGGCTACACCTTC
TRBV5-4	12	.	.	TRBJ1-5	CASLNGNQPQHF	TGTGCCAGCCTGAACGGGAATCAGCCCCAGCATTTT
TRBV5-1	15	.	TRBD2	TRBJ2-3	CASSLGGGSGDTQYF	TGCGCCAGCAGCTTGGGCGGGGGGAGCGGTGATACGCAGTATTTT
TRBV19	13	.	.	TRBJ2-2	CASSMSSWGELFF	TGTGCCAGTAGTATGAGTTCCTGGGGGGAGCTGTTTTTT
TRBV7-2	12	.	.	TRBJ1-3	CASSPRQAPIYF	TGTGCCAGCAGCCCGCGACAGGCCCCCATATATTTT
TRBV5-6	13	.	.	TRBJ2-5	CASSLSWEETQYF	TGTGCCAGCAGCCTTAGCTGGGAAGAGACCCAGTACTTC
TRBV14	14	.	.	TRBJ2-7	CASSQDKTRNEQYF	TGTGCCAGCAGCCAAGATAAAACTAGAAACGAGCAGTACTTC
TRBV7-2	14	.	.	TRBJ1-1	CASSLARWNTEAFF	TGTGCCAGCAGCTTAGCGCGTTGGAACACTGAAGCTTTCTTT
TRBV11-2	15	few	TRBD2	TRBJ2-2	CASGKGLASTGELFF	TGTGCCAGCGGGAAGGGACTAGCCAGCACCGGGGAGCTGTTTTTT
TRBV19	12	.	.	TRBJ2-1	CASSIGGGEQFF	TGTGCCAGTAGTATAGGGGGAGGTGAGCAGTTCTTC
TRBV19	19	.	TRBD2	TRBJ2-1	CASKRYSSGGGNRYNEQFF	TGTGCCAGTAAGAGGTATTCTAGCGGGGGGGGTAACCGCTACAATGAGCAGTTCTTC
TRBV7-3	15	.	.	TRBJ1-2	CASSPSSTTNYGYTF	TGTGCCAGCAGCCCCAGCAGTACTACTAACTATGGCTACACCTTC
TRBV18	15	.	TRBD1	TRBJ1-1	CASSTGQGGNTEAFF	TGTGCCAGCTCAACCGGACAGGGGGGGAACACTGAAGCTTTCTTT
TRBV7-2	15	.	TRBD1	TRBJ1-1	CASSLSTGGNTEAFF	TGTGCCAGCAGCCTATCGACAGGGGGGAACACTGAAGCTTTCTTT
TRBV4-2	17	few	.	TRBJ2-3	CASSQDGGGRATDTQYF	TGTGCCAGCAGCCAAGATGGGGGAGGTAGGGCGACAGATACGCAGTATTTT
TRBV30	13	.	TRBD1	TRBJ1-1	CAWRGQRNTEAFF	TGTGCCTGGAGGGGACAGAGGAACACTGAAGCTTTCTTT
TRBV6-4	14	.	.	TRBJ2-1	CASSEQLARGEQFF	TGTGCCAGCAGTGAACAACTAGCTCGGGGGGAGCAGTTCTTC
TRBV7-6	15	.	.	TRBJ2-1	CASSLSQGTYNEQFF	TGTGCCAGCAGCTTATCACAGGGGACTTACAATGAGCAGTTCTTC
TRBV6-5	15	.	.	TRBJ2-7	CASSYKPGDVYEQYF	TGTGCCAGCAGTTACAAGCCAGGGGATGTTTACGAGCAGTACTTC
TRBV5-1	14	.	TRBD1	TRBJ1-1	CASSLDRGNTEAFF	TGCGCCAGCAGCTTGGACAGGGGGAACACTGAAGCTTTCTTT
TRBV18	16	.	TRBD1	TRBJ2-2	CASSPRDRVNTGELFF	TGTGCCAGCTCACCCCGGGACAGGGTGAACACCGGGGAGCTGTTTTTT
TRBV11-2	15	.	.	TRBJ1-1	CASSLAGPRGAEAFF	TGTGCCAGCAGCTTAGCGGGCCCGCGGGGCGCTGAAGCTTTCTTT
TRBV15	16	.	TRBD1	TRBJ1-1	CATSRDPTGGRTEAFF	TGTGCCACCAGCAGAGATCCGACAGGGGGGCGGACTGAAGCTTTCTTT
TRBV30	13	once	TRBD1	TRBJ2-5	CAWRDRGGETQYF	TGTGCCTGGAGAGACAGGGGCGGCGAGACCCAGTACTTC
TRBV7-9	15	.	TRBD2	TRBJ2-1	CASSWGDYKHNEQFF	TGTGCCAGCAGCTGGGGGGACTACAAACACAATGAGCAGTTCTTC
TRBV4-1	14	few	TRBD1	TRBJ1-4	CASSQGTGDEKLFF	TGCGCCAGCAGCCAAGGGACAGGGGATGAAAAACTGTTTTTT
TRBV9	14	few	.	TRBJ2-3	CASSVSGKADTQYF	TGTGCCAGCAGCGTTAGCGGAAAGGCCGATACGCAGTATTTT
TRBV5-6	18	.	TRBD2	TRBJ2-3	CASSGLGPSGGYTDTQYF	TGTGCCAGCAGCGGATTGGGGCCTAGCGGGGGGTACACAGATACGCAGTATTTT
TRBV18	13	.	.	TRBJ1-5	CASSPQRDQPQHF	TGTGCCAGCTCTCCCCAGCGGGATCAGCCCCAGCATTTT
TRBV11-2	12	.	.	TRBJ2-5	CASSLDELRQYF	TGTGCCAGCAGCTTAGATGAGCTTCGACAGTACTTC
TRBV2	16	.	TRBD1	TRBJ1-2	CASSEFLSEGARGYTF	TGTGCCAGCAGTGAATTCCTTTCGGAGGGGGCGCGAGGCTACACCTTC
TRBV18	13	.	.	TRBJ1-2	CASSPAGDYGYTF	TGTGCCAGCTCACCAGCAGGGGACTATGGCTACACCTTC
TRBV19	14	.	.	TRBJ2-1	CASSETSSMNEQFF	TGTGCCAGTAGTGAGACTAGTTCTATGAATGAGCAGTTCTTC